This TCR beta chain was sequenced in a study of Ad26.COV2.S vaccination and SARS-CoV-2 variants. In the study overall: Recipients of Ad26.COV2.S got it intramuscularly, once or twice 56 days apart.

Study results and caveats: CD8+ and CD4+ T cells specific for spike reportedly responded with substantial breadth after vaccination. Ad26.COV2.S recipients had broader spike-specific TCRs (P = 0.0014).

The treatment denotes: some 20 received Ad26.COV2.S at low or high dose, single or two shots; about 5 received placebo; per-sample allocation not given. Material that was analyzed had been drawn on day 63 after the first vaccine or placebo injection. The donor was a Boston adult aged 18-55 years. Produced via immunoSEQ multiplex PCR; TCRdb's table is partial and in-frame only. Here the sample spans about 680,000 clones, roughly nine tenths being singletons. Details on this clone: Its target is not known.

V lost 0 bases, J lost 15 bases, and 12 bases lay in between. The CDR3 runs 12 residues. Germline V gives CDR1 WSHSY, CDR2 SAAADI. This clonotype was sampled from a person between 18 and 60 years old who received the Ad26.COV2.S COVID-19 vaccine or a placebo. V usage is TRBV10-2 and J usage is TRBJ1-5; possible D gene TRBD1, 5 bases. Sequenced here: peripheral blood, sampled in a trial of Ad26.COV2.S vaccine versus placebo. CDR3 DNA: TGCGCCAGCAGTGAGTCGAGTGGGGCCCTGCATTTT. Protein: CASSESSGALHF.